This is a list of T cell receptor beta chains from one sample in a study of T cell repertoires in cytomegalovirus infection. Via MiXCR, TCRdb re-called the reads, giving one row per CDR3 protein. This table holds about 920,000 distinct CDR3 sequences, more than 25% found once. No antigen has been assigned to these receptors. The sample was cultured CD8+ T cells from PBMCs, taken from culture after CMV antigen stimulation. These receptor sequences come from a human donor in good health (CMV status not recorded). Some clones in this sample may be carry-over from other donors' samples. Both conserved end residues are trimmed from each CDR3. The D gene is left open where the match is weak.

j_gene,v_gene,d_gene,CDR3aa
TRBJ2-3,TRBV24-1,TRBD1,ATSDSRDSSTDTQY
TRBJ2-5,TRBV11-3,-,ASSSYREETQY
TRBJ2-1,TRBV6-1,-,ASSPLSSYNEQF
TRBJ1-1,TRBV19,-,ASSIYITTEAF
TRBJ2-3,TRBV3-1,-,ASTPAGAHGDTQY
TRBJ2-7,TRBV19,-,ASSILSTGSYEQY
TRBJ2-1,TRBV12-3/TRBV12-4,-,ASSAALGGTYEQF
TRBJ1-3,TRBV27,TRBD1,ASRPTGVYHGNTIY
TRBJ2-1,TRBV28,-,ASSPGGHREQF
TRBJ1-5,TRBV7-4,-,ASGTGEYSNQPQH
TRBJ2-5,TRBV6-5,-,ASSYSWRTQETQY
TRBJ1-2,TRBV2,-,AGIKVNYGYT
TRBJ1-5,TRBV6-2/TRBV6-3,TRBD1,ASSLRGTAYSNQPQH
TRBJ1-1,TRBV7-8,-,ASSLASQMNTEAF
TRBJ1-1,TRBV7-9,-,ASSPLRGTEAF
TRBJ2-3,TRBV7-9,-,ASSPRGTNTDTQY
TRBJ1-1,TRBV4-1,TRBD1,ASSEGTAANTEAF
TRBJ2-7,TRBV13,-,ASTVGDLGIGEQY
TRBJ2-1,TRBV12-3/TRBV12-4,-,ASRVGGEQF
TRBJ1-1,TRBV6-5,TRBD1,ATLRDRGALNTEAF
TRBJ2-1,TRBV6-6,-,ASSTHRLSNYNEQF
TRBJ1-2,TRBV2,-,ASKAGESYGYT
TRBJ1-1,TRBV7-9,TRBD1,ASSPRRGGQGHNKAF
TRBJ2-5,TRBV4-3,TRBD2,ASSQDRSGDLETQY
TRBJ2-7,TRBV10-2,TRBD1,ASMPGQGTYEQY
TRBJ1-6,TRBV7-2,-,ASSSGTQLWPLH
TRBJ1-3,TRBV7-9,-,ASSQRGGDDSSGNTIY
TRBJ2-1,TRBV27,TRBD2,ASTTLGGVYNEQF
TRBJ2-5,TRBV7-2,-,ASSPRIRQGRLGTQY
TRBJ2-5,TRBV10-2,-,ASSGTDGEETQY
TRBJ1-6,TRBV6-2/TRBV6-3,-,ASSPGTTHSPLH
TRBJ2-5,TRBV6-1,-,ASRSYRKNQETQY
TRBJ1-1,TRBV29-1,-,SVGRGALNTEAF
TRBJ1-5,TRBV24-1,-,ATHRAMPNQPQH
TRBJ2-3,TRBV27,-,ASSPRGRITDTQY
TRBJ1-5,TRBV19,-,ASSQIGSNQPQH
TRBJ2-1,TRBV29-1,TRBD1,SVEPGTGDYNEQF
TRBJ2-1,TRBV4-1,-,ASSQVQGKDNEQF
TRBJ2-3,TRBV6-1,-,ASSEKAQEIYTDTQY